A single sample is the source of the 19 T cell receptor beta chains below, sequenced in a study of T cell responses to AZD1222 COVID-19 vaccine. Libraries were prepared by immunoSEQ multiplex PCR; TCRdb keeps only in-frame clonotypes and omits some of them. The data hold some 110,000 clones, with roughly 85% observed a single time. The source was peripheral blood, collected on day 0 of MenACWY control vaccination. The receptors come from an adult in good health.

The chain employs TRBV4-3 and TRBJ1-5, with D possibly TRBD1 on 5 matching bases. V gave up 1 base and J gave up 2 bases, with 15 bases separating them. The CDR3 runs to 17 residues. Per the germline V gene, CDR1 is LGHNA and CDR2 is YSLEER. The CDR3 loop reads CASSQGQPRVGNQPQHF. The DNA of the CDR3 is TGCGCCAGCAGCCAAGGACAGCCGAGAGTGGGCAATCAGCCCCAGCATTTT.

CDR3 residues: CASSTIVGQPQHF. CDR3 sequence (DNA): TGTGCCAGCAGTACAATAGTTGGTCAGCCCCAGCATTTT. The chain employs TRBV27 and TRBJ1-5; no clear D. Germline V CDR1 and CDR2: MNHEY, SMNVEV (reference sequence). The CDR3 length is 13 residues. V shed 5 bases and J shed 6 bases, with 11 bases lying between them.

This rearrangement joins TRBV5-4 to TRBJ2-5; 7 nucleotides line up with TRBD1. V lost 0 bases to trimming and J lost 5 bases; unmatched junction nucleotides: 4. The CDR3 spans 14 residues. Germline V gene lookup returns CDR1 SGHNT and CDR2 YYREEE (reference sequence). DNA of the CDR3: TGTGCCAGCAGCTTGGCCGGCAGGGGGGAGACCCAGTACTTC. Amino acid sequence: CASSLAGRGETQYF.

This clone occurred once. The chain couples TRBV7-3 to TRBJ2-5; TRBD1 might be the D (5 bases). There are 13 residues in the CDR3. Germline V CDR1 and CDR2: SGHTA, FQGTGA. With 4 bases removed from V and 4 bases from J, the gap between germline ends came to 10 bases. For the CDR3, the DNA is TGTGCCAGCAGCTCCGTTCAGGGAGAGACCCAGTACTTC. Protein: CASSSVQGETQYF.

This clone has only one observation. The chain employs TRBV6-2 or TRBV6-3 and TRBJ1-6; D is unresolved. Per the germline V gene, CDR1 is MNHEY and CDR2 is SVGEGT. V lost 4 bases and J lost 7, with 14 bases in between. The CDR3 runs to 15 residues. CDR3 bases: TGTGCCAGCAGTTCCCCGGCCGGAGTGAATTCACCCCTCCACTTT. Translation: CASSSPAGVNSPLHF.

This chain links TRBV7-8 with TRBJ2-7, with a possible D match to TRBD1 (6 bases). Germline V gene data show CDR1 as SGHVS and CDR2 as FQNEAQ. The V gene lost 1 base and the J gene lost 7 bases, with 8 bases spanning the gap. This CDR3 spans 12 amino acids. The CDR3, as DNA: TGTGCCAGCAGCTTAGGGGGGCAAGAGCAGTACTTC. It is translated as CASSLGGQEQYF.

The rearrangement uses TRBV5-1 and TRBJ2-4; the D is unclear. Per the germline V gene, CDR1 is SGHRS and CDR2 is YFSETQ. V dropped 4 bases and J dropped 6 bases, with 14 bases sitting between them. The CDR3 has 14 amino acids. The CDR3 region is CASSPSIIRNIQYF. CDR3 nucleotide sequence: TGCGCCAGCAGCCCTTCAATCATCCGAAACATTCAGTACTTC. Full variable domain (remainder filled in from reference TRBV5-1 and TRBJ2-4): KAGVTQTPRYLIKTRGQQVTLSCSPISGHRSVSWYQQTPGQGLQFLFEYFSETQRNKGNFPGRFSGRQFSNSRSEMNVSTLELGDSALYLCASSPSIIRNIQYFGAGTRLSVL.

The V and J genes are TRBV6-1 and TRBJ2-4; 12 bases are shared with TRBD1. Per germline, CDR1 MNHNS and CDR2 SASEGT. The CDR3 covers 15 residues. V lost 3 bases, J lost 6 bases, and 3 bases stayed unmatched. CDR3 DNA: TGTGCCAGCAGTGAGGGGACAGGGGGCGGAAACATTCAGTACTTC. This codes for CASSEGTGGGNIQYF.

The chain carries TRBV2 and TRBJ2-3, with 13 nucleotides matching TRBD2. J lost 2 bases, V lost 7 bases, and 6 bases had no gene match. Germline assignment: CDR1 SNHLY and CDR2 FYNNEI. This CDR3 contains 16 residues. The CDR3 sequence: CASTPGLAGITDTQYF. Here the CDR3 DNA reads TGTGCCAGCACCCCGGGACTAGCGGGGATCACAGATACGCAGTATTTT. Complete variable domain (other parts from reference TRBV2 and TRBJ2-3): EPEVTQTPSHQVTQMGQEVILRCVPISNHLYFYWYRQILGQKVEFLVSFYNNEISEKSEIFDDQFSVERPDGSNFTLKIRSTKLEDSAMYFCASTPGLAGITDTQYFGPGTRLTVL.

CDR3 DNA: TGCGCCAGCAGTCAGGGACGGAACACCGGGGAGCTGTTTTTT. It encodes CASSQGRNTGELFF. The chain is built from TRBV10-2 and TRBJ2-2; the D gene could be TRBD1 or TRBD2 (5 bases each). Germline V CDR1 and CDR2: WSHSY, SAAADI. The CDR3 is 14 residues long. V was cut by 5 bases and J by 1 base, with 8 bases left in between.

As concerns this clone: In the same sample, other DNA sequences code for this CDR3. The rearrangement links TRBV15 to TRBJ1-2; D not resolved. Trimming left V 3 bases short and J 2 bases short, with 10 bases between. Germline V gene data show CDR1 as LNHNV and CDR2 as YYDKDF (reference sequence). CDR3 size: 14 residues. The CDR3 protein is CATSRGDGNYGYTF. The CDR3 DNA reads as TGTGCCACCAGCAGGGGAGACGGGAACTATGGCTACACCTTC.

The chain uses TRBV6-5 and TRBJ2-3; 10 bases are a match to TRBD1. The V gene end was trimmed by 6 bases and the J gene end by 4 bases; junction bases not matched to a gene: 7. Per germline, CDR1 MNHEY and CDR2 SVGAGI. This CDR3 spans 15 amino acids. CDR3 DNA: TGTGCCAGCAGAGCCCGGGACAGGGGCCCAGATACGCAGTATTTT. The encoded protein is CASRARDRGPDTQYF.

This clone was counted a single time. The rearrangement links TRBV7-2 to TRBJ1-2, with a weak D call TRBD1 (5 bases). CDR1 is SGHTA and CDR2 is FQGNSA in the germline V gene. V was pared by 5 bases and J by 2 bases, with 18 bases between. There are 16 residues in the CDR3. CDR3 sequence reads: CASSITGGARNYGYTF. In nucleotides, the CDR3 is TGTGCCAGCAGCATTACCGGAGGGGCCAGGAACTATGGCTACACCTTC.

The DNA of the CDR3 is TGTGCCAGCAGCTTGGGACAGGGGATCACAAAGACCCAGTACTTC. It is translated as CASSLGQGITKTQYF. J is TRBJ2-5 and V is TRBV5-8; 8 bases are shared with TRBD1. The CDR3 covers 15 residues. Trimming at V came to 0 bases and at J to 6 bases, leaving 7 bases not matched to a gene. Per germline, CDR1 SGHTS and CDR2 YDEGEE.

The V gene is TRBV6-2 or TRBV6-3, the J gene TRBJ2-1, with 7 bases aligning to TRBD2. Germline CDR1 MNHEY, CDR2 SVGEGT. The CDR3 sequence is 13 residues long. Trimming at V came to 5 bases and at J to 3 bases, leaving 1 base not matched to a gene. CDR3 amino acids: CASSRDYYNEQFF. In nucleotides, the CDR3 is TGTGCCAGCAGTAGGGACTACTACAATGAGCAGTTCTTC.

The chain joins TRBV9 to TRBJ1-6; 7 nucleotides match TRBD1. Germline CDR1 is SGDLS and CDR2 is YYNGEE. The CDR3 length is 16 residues. The V segment lost 3 bases and the J segment 1 base; nucleotides outside the gene matches: 4. The DNA of the CDR3 is TGTGCCAGCAGCGCACAGGGGAGTTCCTATAATTCACCCCTCCACTTT. This translates into CASSAQGSSYNSPLHF.

The genes are TRBV9 and TRBJ2-3, with a tentative D call TRBD1 (7 bases). Germline-derived CDR1 and CDR2 are SGDLS and YYNGEE. The CDR3 loop spans 15 amino acids. Trimming removed 0 bases from V and 2 bases from J, with 10 bases in between. The CDR3 region has the DNA TGTGCCAGCAGCGTAGCAGGGGGGCTCACAGATACGCAGTATTTT. This sequence encodes CASSVAGGLTDTQYF.

CDR3 bases: TGTGCCAGCAGCTCCGGACTAGCGGGGGCCGTCGAGCAGTACTTC. Its translation is CASSSGLAGAVEQYF. The genes are TRBV28 and TRBJ2-7, with 13 nucleotides matching TRBD2. Trimming took 6 bases from V and 6 from J; bases not matched to a gene: 8. The germline CDR1 and CDR2 sequences are MDHEN and SYDVKM. The CDR3 extends over 15 amino acids.

The rearrangement uses TRBV18 and TRBJ2-3, with D possibly called TRBD1 or TRBD2 (5 bases each). Germline V gene data show CDR1 as KGHSH and CDR2 as LQKENI. The CDR3 sequence is 16 residues long. Trimming took 0 bases from V and 0 from J, leaving 10 bases between them. The CDR3 here is CASSPPGTVSTDTQYF. In nucleotides, the CDR3 is TGTGCCAGCTCACCACCCGGGACCGTGAGCACAGATACGCAGTATTTT.